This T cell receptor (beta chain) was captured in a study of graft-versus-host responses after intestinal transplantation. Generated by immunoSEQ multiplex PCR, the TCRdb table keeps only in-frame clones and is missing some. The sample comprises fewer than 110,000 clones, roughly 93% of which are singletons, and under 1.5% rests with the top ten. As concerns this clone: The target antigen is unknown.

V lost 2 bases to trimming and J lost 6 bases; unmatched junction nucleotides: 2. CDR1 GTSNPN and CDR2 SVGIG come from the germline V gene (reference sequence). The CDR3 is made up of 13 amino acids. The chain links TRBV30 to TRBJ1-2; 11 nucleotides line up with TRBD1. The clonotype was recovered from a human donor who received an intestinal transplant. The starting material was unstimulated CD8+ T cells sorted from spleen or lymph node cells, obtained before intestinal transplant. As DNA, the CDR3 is TGTGCCTGGAGTAGGGGACAGGGGGATGGCTACACCTTC. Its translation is CAWSRGQGDGYTF. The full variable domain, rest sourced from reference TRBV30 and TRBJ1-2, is SQTIHQWPATLVQPVGSPLSLECTVEGTSNPNLYWYRQAAGRGLQLLFYSVGIGQISSEVPQNLSASRPQDRQFILSSKKLLLSDSGFYLCAWSRGQGDGYTFGSGTRLTVV.